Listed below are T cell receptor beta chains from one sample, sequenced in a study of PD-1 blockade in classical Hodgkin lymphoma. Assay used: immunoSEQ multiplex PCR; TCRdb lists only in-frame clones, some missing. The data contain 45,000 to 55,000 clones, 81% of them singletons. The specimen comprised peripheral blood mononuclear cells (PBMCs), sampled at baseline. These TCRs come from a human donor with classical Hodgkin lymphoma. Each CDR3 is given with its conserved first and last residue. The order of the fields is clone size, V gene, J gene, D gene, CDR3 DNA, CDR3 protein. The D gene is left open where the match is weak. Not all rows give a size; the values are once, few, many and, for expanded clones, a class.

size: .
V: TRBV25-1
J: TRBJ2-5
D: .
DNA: TGTGCCAGCAGTCTGGCGGGCTCGGAGACCCAGTACTTC
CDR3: CASSLAGSETQYF

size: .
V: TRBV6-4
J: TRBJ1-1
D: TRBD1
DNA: TGTGCCAGCAGTCAGGGGGCCTACACTGAAGCTTTCTTT
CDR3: CASSQGAYTEAFF

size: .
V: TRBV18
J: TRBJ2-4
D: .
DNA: TGTGCCAGCTCACCCCCGGGGGAGGCGGACATTCAGTACTTC
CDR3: CASSPPGEADIQYF

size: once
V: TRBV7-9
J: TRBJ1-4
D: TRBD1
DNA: TGTGCCAGCAGCCCCCTACTAGACAGGGAATCTAATGAAAAACTGTTTTTT
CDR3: CASSPLLDRESNEKLFF

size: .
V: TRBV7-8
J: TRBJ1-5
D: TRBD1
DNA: TGTGCCAGCAGCTTTAGACAGGGGGCGGGCAATCAGCCCCAGCATTTT
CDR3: CASSFRQGAGNQPQHF

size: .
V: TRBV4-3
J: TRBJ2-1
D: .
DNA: TGCGCCAGCAGCCAAGCAGGGGGTTTTGCGGGAGTAACCTTTGAGCAGTTCTTC
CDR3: CASSQAGGFAGVTFEQFF

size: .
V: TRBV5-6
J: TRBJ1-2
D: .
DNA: TGTGCCAGCAGCTTGGGTCGAGCGCAGGGAAGGCAGGGCTACACCTTC
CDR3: CASSLGRAQGRQGYTF

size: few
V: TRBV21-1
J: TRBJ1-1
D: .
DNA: TGTGCCAGCAGCGGACAGGGGGAGGAAGCTTTCTTT
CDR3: CASSGQGEEAFF

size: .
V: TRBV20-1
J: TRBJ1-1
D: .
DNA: TGCAGTGCCACGGAAGAAGAAGCTTTCTTT
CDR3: CSATEEEAFF

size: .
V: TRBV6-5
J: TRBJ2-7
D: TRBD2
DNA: TGTGCCAGCAGTTACTCCGGGACTAGCGGGACCTACGAGCAGTACTTC
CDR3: CASSYSGTSGTYEQYF

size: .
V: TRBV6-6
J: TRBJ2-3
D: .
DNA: TGTGCCACTTCACCGACGGGGTCTGGCACAGATACGCAGTATTTT
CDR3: CATSPTGSGTDTQYF

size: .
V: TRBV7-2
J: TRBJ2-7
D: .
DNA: TGTGCCAGCAGCTTAGGGGGGCTAGGGGGCGAGCAGTACTTC
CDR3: CASSLGGLGGEQYF

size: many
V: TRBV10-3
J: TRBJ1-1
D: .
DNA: TGTGCCATCAGTGACAAGACCACTGAAGCTTTCTTT
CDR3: CAISDKTTEAFF

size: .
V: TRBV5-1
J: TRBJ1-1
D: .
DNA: TGCGCCAGCAGCTTGGTGGGCGGGAACACTGAAGCTTTCTTT
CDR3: CASSLVGGNTEAFF

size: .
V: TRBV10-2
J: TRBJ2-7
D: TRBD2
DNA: TGCGCCAGCAGGGGGGGGACGGATAGCTCCTACGAGCAGTACTTC
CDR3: CASRGGTDSSYEQYF

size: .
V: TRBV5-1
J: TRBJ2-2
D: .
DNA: TGCGCCAGCGGGACACGGAACACCGGGGAGCTGTTTTTT
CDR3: CASGTRNTGELFF

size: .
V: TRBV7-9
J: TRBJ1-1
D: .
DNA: TGTGCCAGCAGCTTAGTTTCGGGGAACACTGAAGCTTTCTTT
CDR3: CASSLVSGNTEAFF

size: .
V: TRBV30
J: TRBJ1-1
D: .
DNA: TGTGCCCGTCAGGGTCCTGGTAGGACTGAAGCTTTCTTT
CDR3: CARQGPGRTEAFF

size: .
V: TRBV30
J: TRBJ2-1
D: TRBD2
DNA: TGTGCCTGGAGTAAGGCCGGGACTAGCGGTTACAATGAGCAGTTCTTC
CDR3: CAWSKAGTSGYNEQFF

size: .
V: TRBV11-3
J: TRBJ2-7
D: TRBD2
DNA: TGTGCCAACAGCGGGGAGTTAAGCTACGAGCAGTACTTC
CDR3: CANSGELSYEQYF

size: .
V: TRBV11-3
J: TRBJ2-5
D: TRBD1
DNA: TGTGCCAGCAGCCCAGCCGGCAGGGGGAACCAAGAGACCCAGTACTTC
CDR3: CASSPAGRGNQETQYF

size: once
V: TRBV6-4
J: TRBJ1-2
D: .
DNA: TGTGCCAGCAGTGACGTGTATAGTCTTGCTAACTATGGCTACACCTTC
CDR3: CASSDVYSLANYGYTF

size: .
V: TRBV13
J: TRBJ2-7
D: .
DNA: TGTGCCAGCAGCCTAGTAGGTAGCCCTCCCTACGAGCAGTACTTC
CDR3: CASSLVGSPPYEQYF

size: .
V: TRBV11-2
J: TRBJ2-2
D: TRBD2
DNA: TGTGCCAGCAGGGGACTAGCGGGAGGGAACACCGGGGAGCTGTTTTTT
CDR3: CASRGLAGGNTGELFF

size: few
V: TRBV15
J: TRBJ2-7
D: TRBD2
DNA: TGTGCCGCGGGGACTAGCACAACCTACGAGCAGTACTTC
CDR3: CAAGTSTTYEQYF

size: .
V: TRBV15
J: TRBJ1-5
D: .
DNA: TGTGCCACCAGCAGAGTGGGCAGTCTCTATAGCAATCAGCCCCAGCATTTT
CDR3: CATSRVGSLYSNQPQHF

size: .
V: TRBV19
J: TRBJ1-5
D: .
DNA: TGTGCCAGTAGCAGACAGAGCAATCAGCCCCAGCATTTT
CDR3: CASSRQSNQPQHF

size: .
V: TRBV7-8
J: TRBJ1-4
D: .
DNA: TGTGCCAGCAGCCGTGACAGACTTAATGAAAAACTGTTTTTT
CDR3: CASSRDRLNEKLFF

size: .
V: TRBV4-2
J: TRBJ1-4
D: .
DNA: TGTGCCAGCAGCCAAGAAGGGCGGGGAACAGGCGGGGAAAAACTGTTTTTT
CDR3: CASSQEGRGTGGEKLFF

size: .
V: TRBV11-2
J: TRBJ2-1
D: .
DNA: TGTGCCAGCAGCTTCACCCCCGAGGAGCAGTTCTTC
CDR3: CASSFTPEEQFF

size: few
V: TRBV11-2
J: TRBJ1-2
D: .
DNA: TGTGCCAGCAGCTTAGAACCGGGGATGTACTATGGCTACACCTTC
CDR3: CASSLEPGMYYGYTF

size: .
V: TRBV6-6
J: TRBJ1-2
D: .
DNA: TGTGCCAGCAGTTTCGAAAGGGAAGGCTATGGCTACACCTTC
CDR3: CASSFEREGYGYTF

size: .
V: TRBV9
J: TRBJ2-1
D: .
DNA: TGTGCCAGCAGCCCCCAGCCTGGAGACGGCTACAATGAGCAGTTCTTC
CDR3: CASSPQPGDGYNEQFF

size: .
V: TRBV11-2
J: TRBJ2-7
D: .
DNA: TGTGCCAGCAGCTTAGAACCCCAAGCGGTGCAGTACTTC
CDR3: CASSLEPQAVQYF

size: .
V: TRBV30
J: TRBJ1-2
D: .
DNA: TGTGCCTGGAGTAGGGACCCCTTTGAATCACACCCTGGCTACACCTTC
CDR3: CAWSRDPFESHPGYTF

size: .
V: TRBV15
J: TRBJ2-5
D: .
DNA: TGTGCCACCAGCAGAGGGGGGCATACTGCTAAAGAGACCCAGTACTTC
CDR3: CATSRGGHTAKETQYF

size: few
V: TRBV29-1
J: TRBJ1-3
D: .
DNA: TGCAGCGTTGTGACCTCTGGAAACACCATATATTTT
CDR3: CSVVTSGNTIYF

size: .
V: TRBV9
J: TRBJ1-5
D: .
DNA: TGTGCCAGCAGCGTAGGGTGGGACAGCAATCAGCCCCAGCATTTT
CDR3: CASSVGWDSNQPQHF

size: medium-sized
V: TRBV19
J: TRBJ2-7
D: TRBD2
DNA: TGTGCCAGTAGTAATGTTGGCGGGAGTTCCTACGAGCAGTACTTC
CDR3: CASSNVGGSSYEQYF

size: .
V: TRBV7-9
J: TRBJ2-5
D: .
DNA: TGTGCCAGCAGCCTCTACGGTGGTCGTGAGACCCAGTACTTC
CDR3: CASSLYGGRETQYF

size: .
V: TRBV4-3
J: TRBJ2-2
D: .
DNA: TGCGCCAGCAGCCAAGAAGTGGGGGTTGCCGGGGAGCTGTTTTTT
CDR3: CASSQEVGVAGELFF

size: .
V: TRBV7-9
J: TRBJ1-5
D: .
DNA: TGTGCCAGCAGCCTCAATTGGGGTCAGCCCCAGCATTTT
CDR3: CASSLNWGQPQHF